This T cell receptor beta chain was observed in a study of blood T cell repertoires in COVID-19. Clones were sequenced by immunoSEQ multiplex PCR, and TCRdb holds only the in-frame ones, with some missing. The data show 150,000 to 180,000 clones, 91% seen once. From germline, CDR1 is DFQATT and CDR2 SNEGSKA (reference sequence). This CDR3 has 11 residues. Trimming shortened V by 5 bases and J by 0 bases, and 4 bases separated the two germline ends. This clonotype originated in a man aged 45-60 years with acute or convalescent COVID-19. This rearrangement joins TRBV20-1 to TRBJ1-1; no definite D call. The sample was peripheral blood. CDR3 in amino acids: CSAYMNTEAFF. The DNA of the CDR3 is TGCAGTGCTTACATGAACACTGAAGCTTTCTTT.